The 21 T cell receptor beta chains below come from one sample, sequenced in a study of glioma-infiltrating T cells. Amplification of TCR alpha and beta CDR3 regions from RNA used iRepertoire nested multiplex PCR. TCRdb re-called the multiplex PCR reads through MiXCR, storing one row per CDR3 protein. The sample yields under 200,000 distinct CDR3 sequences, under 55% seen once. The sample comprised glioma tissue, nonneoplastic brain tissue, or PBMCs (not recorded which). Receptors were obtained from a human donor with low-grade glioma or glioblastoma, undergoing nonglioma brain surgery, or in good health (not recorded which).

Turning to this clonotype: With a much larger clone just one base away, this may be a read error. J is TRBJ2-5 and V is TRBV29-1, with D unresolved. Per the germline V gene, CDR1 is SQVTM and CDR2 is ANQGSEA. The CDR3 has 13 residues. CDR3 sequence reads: CSVGLADQETKYF. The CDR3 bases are TGCAGCGTTGGGCTGGCGGACCAAGAGACCAAGTACTTC.

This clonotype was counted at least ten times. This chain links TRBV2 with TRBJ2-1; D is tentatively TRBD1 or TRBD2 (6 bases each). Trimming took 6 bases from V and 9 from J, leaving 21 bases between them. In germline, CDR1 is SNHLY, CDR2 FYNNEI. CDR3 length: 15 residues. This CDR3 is CASSFSATGTAEQFF. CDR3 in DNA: TGTGCCAGCAGCTTTTCTGCCACAGGGACTGCTGAGCAGTTCTTC.

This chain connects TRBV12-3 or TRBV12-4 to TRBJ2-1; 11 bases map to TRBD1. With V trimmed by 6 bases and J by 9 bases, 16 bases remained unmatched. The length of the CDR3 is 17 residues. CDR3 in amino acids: CASSPGTGGLREAEQFF. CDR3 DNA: TGTGCCAGCAGCCCCGGGACAGGGGGTTTGAGGGAGGCTGAGCAGTTCTTC.

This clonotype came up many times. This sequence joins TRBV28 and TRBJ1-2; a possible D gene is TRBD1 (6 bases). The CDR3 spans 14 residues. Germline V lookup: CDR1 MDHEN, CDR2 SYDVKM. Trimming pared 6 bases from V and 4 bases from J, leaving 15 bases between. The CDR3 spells CASRPTGRGYGYTF. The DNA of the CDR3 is TGTGCCAGCAGACCCACAGGGAGGGGCTATGGCTACACCTTC.

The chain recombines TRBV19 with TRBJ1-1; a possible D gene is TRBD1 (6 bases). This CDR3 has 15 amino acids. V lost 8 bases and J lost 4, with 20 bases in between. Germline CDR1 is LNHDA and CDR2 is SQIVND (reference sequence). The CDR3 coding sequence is TGTGCCAGTCTCCCTCGCGGGGGCGTCGGCACTGAAGCTTTCTTT. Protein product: CASLPRGGVGTEAFF.

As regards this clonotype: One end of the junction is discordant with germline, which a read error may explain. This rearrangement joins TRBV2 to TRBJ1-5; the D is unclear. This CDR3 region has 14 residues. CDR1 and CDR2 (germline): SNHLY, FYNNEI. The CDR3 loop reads CASSGAYGNQPEHF. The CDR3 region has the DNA TGTGCCAGCAGTGGCGCGTACGGCAATCAGCCCGAGCATTTT. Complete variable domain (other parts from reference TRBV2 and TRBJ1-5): EPEVTQTPSHQVTQMGQEVILRCVPISNHLYFYWYRQILGQKVEFLVSFYNNEISEKSEIFDDQFSVERPDGSNFTLKIRSTKLEDSAMYFCASSGAYGNQPEHFGDGTRLSIL.

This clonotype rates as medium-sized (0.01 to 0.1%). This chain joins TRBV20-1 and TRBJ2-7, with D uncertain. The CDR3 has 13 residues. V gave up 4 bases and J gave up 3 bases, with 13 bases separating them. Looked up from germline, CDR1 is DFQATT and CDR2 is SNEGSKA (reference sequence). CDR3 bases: TGCAGTGCTATTCACGGAGTCTTCTACGAGCAGTACTTC. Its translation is CSAIHGVFYEQYF.

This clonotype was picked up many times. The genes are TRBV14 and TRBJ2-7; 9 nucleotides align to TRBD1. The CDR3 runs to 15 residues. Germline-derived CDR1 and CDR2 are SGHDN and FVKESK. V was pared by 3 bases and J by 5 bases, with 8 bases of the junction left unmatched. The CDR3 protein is CASSQTGTGPHEQYF. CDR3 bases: TGTGCCAGCAGCCAGACCGGGACAGGGCCCCACGAGCAGTACTTC.

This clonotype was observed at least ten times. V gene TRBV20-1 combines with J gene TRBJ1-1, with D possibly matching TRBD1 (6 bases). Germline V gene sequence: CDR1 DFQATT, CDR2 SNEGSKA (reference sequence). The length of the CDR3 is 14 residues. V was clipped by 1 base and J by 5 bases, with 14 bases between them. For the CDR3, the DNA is TGCAGTGCTAGAGTTGCAGGGGTGCGGACTGAAGCTTTCTTT. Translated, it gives CSARVAGVRTEAFF.

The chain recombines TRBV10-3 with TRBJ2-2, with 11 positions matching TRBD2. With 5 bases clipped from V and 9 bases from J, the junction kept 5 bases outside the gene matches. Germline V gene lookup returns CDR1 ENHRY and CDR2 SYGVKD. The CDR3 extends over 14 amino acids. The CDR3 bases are TGTGCCATCAGTTCTAGCGGGAGGTCCAGGGAGCTGTTTTTT. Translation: CAISSSGRSRELFF.

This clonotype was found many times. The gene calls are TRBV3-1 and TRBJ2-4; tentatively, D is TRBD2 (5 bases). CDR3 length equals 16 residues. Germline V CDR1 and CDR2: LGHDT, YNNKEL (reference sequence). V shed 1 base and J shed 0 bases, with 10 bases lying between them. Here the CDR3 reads CASSQGRSAAKNIQYF. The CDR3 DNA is TGTGCCAGCAGCCAAGGTCGTAGCGCAGCCAAAAACATTCAGTACTTC.

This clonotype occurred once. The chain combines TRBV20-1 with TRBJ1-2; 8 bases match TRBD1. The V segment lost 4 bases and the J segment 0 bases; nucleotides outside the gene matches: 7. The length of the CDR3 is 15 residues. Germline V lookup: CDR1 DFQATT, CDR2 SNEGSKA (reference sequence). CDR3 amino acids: CSAIDNRGSNYGYTF. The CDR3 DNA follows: TGCAGTGCTATTGATAACAGGGGGTCTAACTATGGCTACACCTTC.

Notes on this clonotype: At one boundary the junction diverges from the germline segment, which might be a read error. CDR3: CASRYLTTATGELLF. Written as DNA, the CDR3 is TGTGCCAGTAGATACCTTACTACGGCTACCGGGGAGCTGCTTTTT. The gene calls are TRBV19 and TRBJ2-2, with TRBD2 as a possible D gene (5 bases). Germline CDR1 is LNHDA and CDR2 is SQIVND (reference sequence). CDR3 length: 15 amino acids.

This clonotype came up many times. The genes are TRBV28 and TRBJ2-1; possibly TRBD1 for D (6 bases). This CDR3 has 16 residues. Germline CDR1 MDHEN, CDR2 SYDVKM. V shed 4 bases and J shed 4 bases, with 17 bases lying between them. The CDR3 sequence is CASSSNRERAYNEQFF. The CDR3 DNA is TGTGCCAGCAGTTCTAACAGGGAACGGGCATACAATGAGCAGTTCTTC.

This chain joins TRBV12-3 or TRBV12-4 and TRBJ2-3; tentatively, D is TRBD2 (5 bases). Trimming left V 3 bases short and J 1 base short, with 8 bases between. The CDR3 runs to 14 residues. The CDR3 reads CASSLGSGTDTQYF. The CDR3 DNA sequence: TGTGCCAGCAGTTTGGGTAGCGGCACAGATACGCAGTATTTT.

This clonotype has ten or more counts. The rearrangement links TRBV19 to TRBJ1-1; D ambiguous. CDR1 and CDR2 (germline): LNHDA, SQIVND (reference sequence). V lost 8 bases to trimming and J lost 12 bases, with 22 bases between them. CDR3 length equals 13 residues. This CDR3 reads CASSFHTVPETFF. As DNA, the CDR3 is TGTGCCAGTTCATTTCATACAGTCCCCGAAACTTTCTTT.

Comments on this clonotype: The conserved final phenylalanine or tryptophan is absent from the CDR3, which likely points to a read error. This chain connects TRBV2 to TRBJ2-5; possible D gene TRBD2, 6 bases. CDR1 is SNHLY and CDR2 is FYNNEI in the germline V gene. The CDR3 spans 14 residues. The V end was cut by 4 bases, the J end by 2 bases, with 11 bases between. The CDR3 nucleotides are TGTGCCAGCAGTGGAAGCAGCGGGCAAGAGACCCAGTACCTC. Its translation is CASSGSSGQETQYL.

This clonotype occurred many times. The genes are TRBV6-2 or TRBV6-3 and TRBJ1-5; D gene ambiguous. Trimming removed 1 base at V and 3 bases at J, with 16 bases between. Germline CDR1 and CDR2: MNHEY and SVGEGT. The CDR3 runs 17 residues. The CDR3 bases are TGTGCCAGCAGTTACTTGCCGGACGGGTTCCTCAATCAGCCCCAGCATTTT. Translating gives CASSYLPDGFLNQPQHF.

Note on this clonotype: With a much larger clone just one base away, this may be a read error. The CDR3 region has the DNA TGTGCCAGCAGTGGCCCCGGTTACAATGAGCAGTTCTTC. Its protein product is CASSGPGYNEQFF. The rearrangement joins TRBV2 to TRBJ2-1; D is unresolved. CDR1 SNHLY and CDR2 FYNNEI come from the germline V gene. CDR3 length: 13 amino acids. The V end was cut by 4 bases, the J end by 4 bases, with 8 bases between.

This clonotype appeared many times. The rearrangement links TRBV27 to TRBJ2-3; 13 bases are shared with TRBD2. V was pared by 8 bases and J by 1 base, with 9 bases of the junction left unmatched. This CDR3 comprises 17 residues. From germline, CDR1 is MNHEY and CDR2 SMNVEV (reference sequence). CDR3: CASGLLGLAGRTDTQYF. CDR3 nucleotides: TGTGCCAGCGGATTATTGGGACTAGCGGGACGCACAGATACGCAGTATTTT.

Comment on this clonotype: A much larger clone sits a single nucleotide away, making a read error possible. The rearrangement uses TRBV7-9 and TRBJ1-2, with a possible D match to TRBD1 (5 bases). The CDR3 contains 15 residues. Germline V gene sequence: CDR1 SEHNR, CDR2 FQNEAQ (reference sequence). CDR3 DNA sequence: TGTGCCAGCAGCTTAGATAGACAGTTTAACTATGGCTACGCCTTC. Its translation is CASSLDRQFNYGYAF.